This T cell receptor (beta chain) was identified during a study of shared clonotypes between healthy human individuals. Trimming removed 5 bases from V and 7 bases from J; junction bases left unmatched: 4. The CDR3 runs 13 residues. Germline CDR1 and CDR2: MDHEN and SYDVKM. A single count supports this clone. Ten immunoSEQ deep assay plates held the unsorted PBMC DNA. Sequencing was performed with immunoSEQ multiplex PCR; in TCRdb, only in-frame clones are kept and a portion is missing. The table shows a few hundred thousand clones, with 70% to 80% occurring only once. The material sequenced was PBMCs. The chain couples TRBV28 to TRBJ1-2; 10 nucleotides line up with TRBD1. The sequence was collected from a woman aged 40-49 years in good health. Some clones in this sample may be carry-over from other donors' samples. This CDR3 is CASSPGQGVGYTF. CDR3 coding DNA: TGTGCCAGCAGTCCAGGACAGGGGGTTGGCTACACCTTC.